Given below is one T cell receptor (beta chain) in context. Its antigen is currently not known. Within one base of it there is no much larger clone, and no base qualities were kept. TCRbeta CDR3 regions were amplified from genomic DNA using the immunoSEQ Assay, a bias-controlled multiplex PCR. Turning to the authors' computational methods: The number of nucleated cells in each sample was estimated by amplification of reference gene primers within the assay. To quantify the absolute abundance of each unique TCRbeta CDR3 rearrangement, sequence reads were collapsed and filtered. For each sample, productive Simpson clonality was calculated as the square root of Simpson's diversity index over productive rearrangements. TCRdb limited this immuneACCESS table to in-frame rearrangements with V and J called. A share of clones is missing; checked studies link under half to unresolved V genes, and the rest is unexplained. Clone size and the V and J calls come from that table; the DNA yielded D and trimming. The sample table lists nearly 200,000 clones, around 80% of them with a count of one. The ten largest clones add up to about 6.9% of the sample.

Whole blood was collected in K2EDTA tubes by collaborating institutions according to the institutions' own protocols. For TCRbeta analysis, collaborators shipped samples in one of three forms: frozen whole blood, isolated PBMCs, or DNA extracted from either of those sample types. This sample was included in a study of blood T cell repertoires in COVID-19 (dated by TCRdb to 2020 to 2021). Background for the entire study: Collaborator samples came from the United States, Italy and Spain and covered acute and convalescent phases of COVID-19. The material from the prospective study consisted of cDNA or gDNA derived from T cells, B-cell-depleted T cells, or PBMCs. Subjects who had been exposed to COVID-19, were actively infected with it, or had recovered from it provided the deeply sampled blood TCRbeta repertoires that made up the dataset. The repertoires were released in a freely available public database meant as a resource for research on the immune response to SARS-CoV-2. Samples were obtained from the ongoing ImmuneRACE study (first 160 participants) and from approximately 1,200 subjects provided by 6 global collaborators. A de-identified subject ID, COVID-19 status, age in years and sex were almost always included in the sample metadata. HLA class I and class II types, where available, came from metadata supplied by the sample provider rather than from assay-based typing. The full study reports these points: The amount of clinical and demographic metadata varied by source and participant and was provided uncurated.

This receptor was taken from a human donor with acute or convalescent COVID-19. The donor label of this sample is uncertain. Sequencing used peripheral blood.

The CDR3 reads CASSVDAGRQPQHF. The DNA sequence is TGTGCCAGCAGCGTAGACGCGGGTCGTCAGCCCCAGCATTTT. The rearrangement joined TRBV9 to TRBJ1-5; no confident D gene assignment can be made. The CDR3 holds 14 amino acids from the cysteine to the phenylalanine. The entry retains the CDR3 DNA only, 42 bases that are in frame from base 1. From the germline V gene, CDR1 is SGDLS and CDR2 is YYNGEE. Trimming at the junction amounts to 0 bases on V and 6 bases on J, and the germline ends lie 10 bases apart.